The source of this TCR beta chain is a study of blood T cell repertoires in COVID-19. Study in general: Italy, Spain and the United States were the sources of the convalescent and acute COVID-19 samples. Nucleic acid was either cDNA or gDNA, and it came from T cells, B-cell-depleted T cells, or PBMCs.

Trimming pared 3 bases from V and 0 bases from J, leaving 9 bases between. Looked up from germline, CDR1 is MDHEN and CDR2 is SYDVKM. The CDR3 extends over 15 amino acids. The repertoire was sequenced with immunoSEQ multiplex PCR; TCRdb's copy has only in-frame clones and lacks some. The repertoire holds some 110,000 clones, with around 82% as singletons. The TCR was taken from a man aged 60-69 years with acute or convalescent COVID-19. The sample comprised peripheral blood. This chain uses TRBV28 with TRBJ1-5; TRBD1 might be the D (5 bases). Written as DNA, the CDR3 is TGTGCCAGCAGTTTGATACAGGATAGCAATCAGCCCCAGCATTTT. Translating gives CASSLIQDSNQPQHF. Variable domain in full (rest from reference TRBV28 and TRBJ1-5): DVKVTQSSRYLVKRTGEKVFLECVQDMDHENMFWYRQDPGLGLRLIYFSYDVKMKEKGDIPEGYSVSREKKERFSLILESASTNQTSMYLCASSLIQDSNQPQHFGDGTRLSIL.